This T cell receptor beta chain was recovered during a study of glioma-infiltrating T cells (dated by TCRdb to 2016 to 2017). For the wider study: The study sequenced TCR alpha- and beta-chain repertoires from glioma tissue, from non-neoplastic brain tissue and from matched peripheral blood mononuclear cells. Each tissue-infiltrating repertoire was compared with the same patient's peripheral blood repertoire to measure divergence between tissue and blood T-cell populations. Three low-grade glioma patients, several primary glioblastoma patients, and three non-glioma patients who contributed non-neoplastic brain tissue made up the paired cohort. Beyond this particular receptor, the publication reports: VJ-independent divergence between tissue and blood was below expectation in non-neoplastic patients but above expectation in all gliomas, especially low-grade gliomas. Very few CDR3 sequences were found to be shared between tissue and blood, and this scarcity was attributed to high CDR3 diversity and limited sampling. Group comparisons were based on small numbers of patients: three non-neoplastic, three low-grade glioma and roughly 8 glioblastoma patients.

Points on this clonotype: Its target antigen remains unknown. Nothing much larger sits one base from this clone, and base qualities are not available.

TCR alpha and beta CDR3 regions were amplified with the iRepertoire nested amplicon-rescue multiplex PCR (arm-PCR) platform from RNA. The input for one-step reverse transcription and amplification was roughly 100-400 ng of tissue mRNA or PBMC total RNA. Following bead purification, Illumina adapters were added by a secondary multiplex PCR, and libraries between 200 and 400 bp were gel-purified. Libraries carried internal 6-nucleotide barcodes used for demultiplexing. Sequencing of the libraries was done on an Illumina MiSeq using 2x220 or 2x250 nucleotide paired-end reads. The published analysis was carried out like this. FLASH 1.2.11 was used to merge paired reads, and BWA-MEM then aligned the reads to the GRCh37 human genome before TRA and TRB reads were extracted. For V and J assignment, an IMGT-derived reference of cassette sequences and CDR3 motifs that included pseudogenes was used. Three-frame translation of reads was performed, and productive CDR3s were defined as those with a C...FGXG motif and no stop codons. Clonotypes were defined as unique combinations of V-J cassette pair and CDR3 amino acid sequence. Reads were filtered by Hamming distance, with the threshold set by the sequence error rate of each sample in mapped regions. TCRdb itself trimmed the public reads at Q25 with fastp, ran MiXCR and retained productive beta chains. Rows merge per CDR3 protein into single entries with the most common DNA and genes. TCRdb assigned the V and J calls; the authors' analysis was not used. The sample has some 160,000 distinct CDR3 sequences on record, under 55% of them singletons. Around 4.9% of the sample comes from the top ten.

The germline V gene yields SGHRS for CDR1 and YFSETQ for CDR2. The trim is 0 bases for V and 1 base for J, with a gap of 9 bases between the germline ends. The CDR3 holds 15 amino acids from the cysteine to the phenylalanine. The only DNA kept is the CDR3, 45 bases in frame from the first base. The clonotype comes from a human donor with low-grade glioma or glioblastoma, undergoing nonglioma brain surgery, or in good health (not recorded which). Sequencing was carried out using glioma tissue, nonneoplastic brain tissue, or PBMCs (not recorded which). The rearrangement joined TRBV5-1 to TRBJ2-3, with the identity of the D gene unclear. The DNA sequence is TGCGCCAGCAGCTTGGAGAGAACAGGCACAGATACGCAGTATTTT. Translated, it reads CASSLERTGTDTQYF.